A single sample gave rise to the 17 T cell receptor beta chains below, sequenced in a study of post-analysis software for immune sequencing data. Included in the TCR beta cDNA libraries were unique molecular identifiers. One entry per CDR3 protein results from TCRdb running MiXCR on the PCR reads. Found here are a few hundred thousand distinct CDR3 sequences, about 40% of them singletons; the top ten hold approximately 7.7%. Whole-study results and caveats: TRBV5-6, TRBV5-1 and TRBV20-1 were among roughly 5 TRBV segments more frequent in patients than controls.

These TCRs' antigens remain unknown. Sequenced: blood. The receptors were sampled from a girl aged 2 to 10 with multiple sclerosis.

This clonotype was detected only a few times. V usage is TRBV4-2 and J usage is TRBJ2-3, with D tentatively TRBD1 or TRBD2 (5 bases each). This CDR3 is 17 amino acids long. CDR1 and CDR2 (germline): LGHNA, YNFKEQ. With 2 bases removed from V and 2 bases from J, the gap between germline ends came to 17 bases. CDR3 sequence: CASSQYGTGTYTDTQYF. The CDR3 DNA is TGTGCCAGCAGCCAATACGGGACGGGGACCTACACAGATACGCAGTATTTT.

The V gene is TRBV11-2, the J gene TRBJ2-7; D tentatively fits TRBD1 or TRBD2 (6 bases each). V dropped 1 base and J dropped 4 bases, with 20 bases sitting between them. This CDR3 spans 17 amino acids. Germline V gives CDR1 SGHAT, CDR2 FQNNGV. CDR3 DNA sequence: TGTGCCAGCAGCTTAGTTACGGGGGCTAGCAGACAATACGAGCAGTACTTC. Translated: CASSLVTGASRQYEQYF.

This clonotype has just a few counts. The J gene is TRBJ2-1, the V gene TRBV7-9; TRBD1 is a possible D gene (6 bases). Trimming took off 4 bases at V and 7 bases at J, with 17 bases between the two ends. CDR3 length equals 15 residues. Germline V gene sequence: CDR1 SEHNR, CDR2 FQNEAQ (reference sequence). The CDR3 here is CASSSQGDKGNEQFF. CDR3 nucleotide sequence: TGTGCCAGCAGCTCACAGGGAGATAAGGGGAATGAGCAGTTCTTC.

The V gene is TRBV12-3 or TRBV12-4, the J gene TRBJ2-5; D might be TRBD1 or TRBD2, each matching 6 bases. There are 14 residues in the CDR3. The V end lost 6 bases, the J end lost 5 bases, and 16 bases lay between the germline ends. CDR3 in DNA: TGTGCCAGCAGCCGGACAGTCGGGAGCGAGACCCAGTACTTC. It specifies CASSRTVGSETQYF.

This clonotype appeared a few times. The chain employs TRBV6-5 and TRBJ2-1; maybe TRBD2 (5 bases). This CDR3 spans 18 amino acids. V shed 0 bases and J shed 5 bases, with 20 bases lying between them. Germline V gene sequence: CDR1 MNHEY, CDR2 SVGAGI. The CDR3: CASSYSLAPLGPNNEQFF. Written as DNA, the CDR3 is TGTGCCAGCAGTTACTCCCTAGCACCGCTAGGACCCAACAATGAGCAGTTCTTC.

The rearrangement joins TRBV6-5 to TRBJ2-5; D call uncertain. Trimming left V 2 bases short and J 3 bases short, with 13 bases between. The CDR3 length is 15 residues. Looked up from germline, CDR1 is MNHEY and CDR2 is SVGAGI. The CDR3 is CASSYLGGIKETQYF. The CDR3 nucleotides read TGTGCCAGCAGTTACCTCGGCGGAATCAAAGAGACCCAGTACTTC.

This clonotype has just a few counts. The gene calls are TRBV28 and TRBJ1-2; a possible D gene is TRBD1 (5 bases). V was trimmed by 5 bases and J by 2 bases, leaving 15 bases between them. The germline V gene encodes CDR1 MDHEN and CDR2 SYDVKM. This CDR3 comprises 15 residues. CDR3 amino acids: CASSGTTGVNYGYTF. Written as DNA, the CDR3 is TGTGCCAGCAGTGGGACGACCGGAGTCAACTATGGCTACACCTTC.

The chain has TRBV7-6 and TRBJ2-4; D remains ambiguous. The closer fit of TRBJ2-5 to the DNA end suggests the J call may be wrong. This CDR3 region has 16 residues. Germline CDR1 SGHVS, CDR2 FNYEAQ. The CDR3 DNA is TGTGCCAGCAGCTTACCCTACAGCTCCTCTAGGGAGACCCAGTACTTC. It translates to CASSLPYSSSRETQYF.

V gene TRBV12-3 or TRBV12-4 combines with J gene TRBJ2-1; D perhaps matches TRBD2 (6 bases). This CDR3 is 12 amino acids long. Trimming shortened V by 8 bases and J by 7 bases, and 12 bases separated the two germline ends. DNA for the CDR3: TGTGCCAGCGGGAGGACTCTTAATGAGCAGTTCTTC. Amino acid sequence: CASGRTLNEQFF.

The V call is TRBV5-5, the J call TRBJ2-5; tentative D call: TRBD2 (5 bases). V dropped 2 bases and J dropped 5 bases, with 16 bases sitting between them. The germline V gene encodes CDR1 SGHKS and CDR2 YYEKEE (reference sequence). The CDR3 extends over 15 amino acids. CDR3 DNA: TGTGCCAGCAGCTTTGTTGTCGGGGTTGGGGAGACCCAGTACTTC. It yields the protein CASSFVVGVGETQYF.

The chain combines TRBV5-6 with TRBJ2-7, with D possibly being TRBD1 (6 bases). V lost 0 bases and J 5 bases, leaving 9 bases between the germline ends. The CDR3 totals 13 residues. Germline V lookup: CDR1 SGHDT, CDR2 YYEEEE. The CDR3 nucleotides read TGTGCCAGCAGCTTGGAAGGGGGACACGAGCAGTACTTC. It codes for CASSLEGGHEQYF.

The CDR3 DNA reads as TGTGCCAGCAGCTCCCGACTAGCGGGATACCTTCTCCACACAGATACGCAGTATTTT. Translated, it gives CASSSRLAGYLLHTDTQYF. The chain uses TRBV7-3 and TRBJ2-3; 11 bases match TRBD2. The V gene end was trimmed by 4 bases and the J gene end by 2 bases; junction bases not matched to a gene: 14. This CDR3 is built from 19 residues. Germline V CDR1 and CDR2: SGHTA, FQGTGA.

The chain uses TRBV20-1 and TRBJ1-2; a possible D gene is TRBD1 (5 bases). V was pared by 0 bases and J by 3 bases, with 20 bases between. The CDR3 has 17 amino acids. From germline, CDR1 is DFQATT and CDR2 SNEGSKA (reference sequence). CDR3 residues: CSARESMGRTGHYGYTF. CDR3 nucleotides: TGCAGTGCTAGAGAAAGTATGGGGAGAACGGGGCACTATGGCTACACCTTC.

CDR3 sequence (DNA): TGTGCCAGCTCAGAGGTTGCAAGGCGGGATACGCAGTATTTT. This translates into CASSEVARRDTQYF. The chain uses TRBV18 and TRBJ2-3; no clear D. Germline loops: CDR1 KGHSH, CDR2 LQKENI. The CDR3 is made up of 14 amino acids. Trimming left V 5 bases short and J 6 bases short, with 15 bases between.

In DNA, the CDR3 is TGCGCCAGCAGCCAAGATTCTGGGTTATGGTCCTTTTACAATGAGCAGTACTTC. Its translation is CASSQDSGLWSFYNEQYF. This sequence joins TRBV4-3 and TRBJ2-7; D unresolved. The CDR3 extends over 18 amino acids. Germline-derived CDR1 and CDR2 are LGHNA and YSLEER. The V gene lost 0 bases and the J gene lost 7 bases, with 25 bases spanning the gap.

This clonotype was counted only a few times. The J gene is TRBJ2-1, the V gene TRBV29-1; the D is unclear. CDR3 length: 13 amino acids. Germline V gene sequence: CDR1 SQVTM, CDR2 ANQGSEA. With 7 bases removed from V and 0 bases from J, the gap between germline ends came to 10 bases. The CDR3 sequence: CSALWGSYNEQFF. DNA for the CDR3: TGCAGCGCTCTCTGGGGCTCCTACAATGAGCAGTTCTTC.

This clonotype was detected a few times. CDR3 DNA sequence: TGTGCCAGCAGTTTTGGACTAGCGTGGGAGACCCAGTACTTC. As protein: CASSFGLAWETQYF. V and J are TRBV7-9 and TRBJ2-7; TRBD2 aligns across 9 bases. TRBJ2-5 matches the DNA end more closely, so the J call is doubtful. The germline CDR1 and CDR2 sequences are SEHNR and FQNEAQ (reference sequence). This CDR3 contains 14 residues.